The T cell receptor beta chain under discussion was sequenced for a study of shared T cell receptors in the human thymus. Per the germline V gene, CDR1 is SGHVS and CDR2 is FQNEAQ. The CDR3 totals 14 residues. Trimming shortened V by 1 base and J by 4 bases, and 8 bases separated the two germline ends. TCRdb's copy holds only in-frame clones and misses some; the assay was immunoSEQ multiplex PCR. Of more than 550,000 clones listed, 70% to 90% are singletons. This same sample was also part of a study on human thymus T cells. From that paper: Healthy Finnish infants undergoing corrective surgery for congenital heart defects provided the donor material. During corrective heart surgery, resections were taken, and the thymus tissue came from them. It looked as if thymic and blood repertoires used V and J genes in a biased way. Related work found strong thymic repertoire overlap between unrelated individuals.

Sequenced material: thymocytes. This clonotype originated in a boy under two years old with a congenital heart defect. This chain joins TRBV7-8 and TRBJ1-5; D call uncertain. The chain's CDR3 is CASSLDSSNQPQHF. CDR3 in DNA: TGTGCCAGCAGCTTAGACAGTTCGAATCAGCCCCAGCATTTT.